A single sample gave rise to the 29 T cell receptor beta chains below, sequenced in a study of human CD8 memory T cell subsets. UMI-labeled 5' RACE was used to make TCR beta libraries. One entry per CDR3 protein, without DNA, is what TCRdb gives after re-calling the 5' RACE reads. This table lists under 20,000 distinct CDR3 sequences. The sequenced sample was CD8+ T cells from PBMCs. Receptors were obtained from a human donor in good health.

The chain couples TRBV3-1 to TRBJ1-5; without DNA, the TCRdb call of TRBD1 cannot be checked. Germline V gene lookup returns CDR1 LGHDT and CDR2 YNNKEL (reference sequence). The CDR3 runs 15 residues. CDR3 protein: CASSQLPGGDQPQHF.

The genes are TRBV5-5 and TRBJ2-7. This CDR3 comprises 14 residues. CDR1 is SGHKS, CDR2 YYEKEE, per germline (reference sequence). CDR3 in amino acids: CASSLVSSAYEQYF.

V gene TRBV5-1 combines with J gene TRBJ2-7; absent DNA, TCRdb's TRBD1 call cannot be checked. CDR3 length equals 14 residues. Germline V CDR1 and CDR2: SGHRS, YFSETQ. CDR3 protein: CASRRRTGQNEQYF.

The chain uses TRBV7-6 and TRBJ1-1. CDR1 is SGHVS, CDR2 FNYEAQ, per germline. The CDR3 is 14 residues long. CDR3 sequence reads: CASSLGLSNTEAFF.

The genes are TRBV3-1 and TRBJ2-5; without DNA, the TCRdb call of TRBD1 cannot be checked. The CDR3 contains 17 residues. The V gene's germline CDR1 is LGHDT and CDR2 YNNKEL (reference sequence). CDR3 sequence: CASSPEGERAPSETQYF.

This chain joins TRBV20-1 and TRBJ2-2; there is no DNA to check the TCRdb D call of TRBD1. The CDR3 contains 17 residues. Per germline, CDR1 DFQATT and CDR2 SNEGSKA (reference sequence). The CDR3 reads CSVLALGGYPNTGELFF.

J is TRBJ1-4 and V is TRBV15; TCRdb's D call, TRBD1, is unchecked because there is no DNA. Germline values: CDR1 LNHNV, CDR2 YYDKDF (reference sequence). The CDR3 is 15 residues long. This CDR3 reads CATSREPGPNEKLFF.

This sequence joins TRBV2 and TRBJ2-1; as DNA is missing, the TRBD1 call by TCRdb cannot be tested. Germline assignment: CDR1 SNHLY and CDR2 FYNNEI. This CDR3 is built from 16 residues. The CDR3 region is CASRYSGQSSYNEQFF.

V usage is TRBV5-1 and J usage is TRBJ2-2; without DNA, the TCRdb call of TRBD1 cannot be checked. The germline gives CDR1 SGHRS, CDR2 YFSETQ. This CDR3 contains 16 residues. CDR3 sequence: CASSAHTGSSTGELFF.

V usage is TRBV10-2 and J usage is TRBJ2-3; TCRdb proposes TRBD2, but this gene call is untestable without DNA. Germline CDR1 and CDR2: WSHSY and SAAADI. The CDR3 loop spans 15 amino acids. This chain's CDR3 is CASSEGLAATDTQYF.

CDR3 region: CASSLLDGSNQPQHF. The chain joins TRBV4-1 to TRBJ1-5. Germline V gene data show CDR1 as MGHRA and CDR2 as YSYEKL. The CDR3 sequence is 15 residues long.

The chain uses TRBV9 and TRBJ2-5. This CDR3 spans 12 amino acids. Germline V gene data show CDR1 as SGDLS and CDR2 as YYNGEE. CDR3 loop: CASSGWSETQYF.

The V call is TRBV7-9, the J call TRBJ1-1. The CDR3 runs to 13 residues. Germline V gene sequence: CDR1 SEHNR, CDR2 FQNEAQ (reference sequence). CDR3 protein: CASSSGSGTEAFF.

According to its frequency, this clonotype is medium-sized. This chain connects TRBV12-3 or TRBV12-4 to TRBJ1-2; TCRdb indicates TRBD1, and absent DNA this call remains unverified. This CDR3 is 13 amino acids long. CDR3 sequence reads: CASSFGQGNGYTF.

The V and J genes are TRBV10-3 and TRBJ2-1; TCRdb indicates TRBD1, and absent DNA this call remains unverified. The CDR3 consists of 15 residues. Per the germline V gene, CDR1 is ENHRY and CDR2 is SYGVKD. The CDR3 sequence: CAIRDRDEPYNEQFF.

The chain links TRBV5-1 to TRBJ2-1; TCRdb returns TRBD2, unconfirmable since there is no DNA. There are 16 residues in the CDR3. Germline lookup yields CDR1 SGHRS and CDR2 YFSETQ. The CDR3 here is CASREAAGAQGNEQFF.

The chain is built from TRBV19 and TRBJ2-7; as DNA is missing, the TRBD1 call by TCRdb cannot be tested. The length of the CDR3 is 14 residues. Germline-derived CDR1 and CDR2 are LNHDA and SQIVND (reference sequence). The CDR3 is CASSMGQGYYEQYF.

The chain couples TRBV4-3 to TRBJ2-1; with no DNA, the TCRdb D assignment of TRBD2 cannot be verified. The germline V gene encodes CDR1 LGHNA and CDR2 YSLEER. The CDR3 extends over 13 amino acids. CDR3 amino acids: CASSQKRIAEQFF.

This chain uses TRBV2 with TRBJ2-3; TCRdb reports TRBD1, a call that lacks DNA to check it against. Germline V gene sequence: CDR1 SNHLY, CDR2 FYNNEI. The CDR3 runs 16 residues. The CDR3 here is CASSKAGTGATDTQYF.

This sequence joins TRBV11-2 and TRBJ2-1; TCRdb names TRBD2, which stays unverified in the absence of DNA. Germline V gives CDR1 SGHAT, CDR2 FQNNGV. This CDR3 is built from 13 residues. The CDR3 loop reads CASSPPTSYEQFF.

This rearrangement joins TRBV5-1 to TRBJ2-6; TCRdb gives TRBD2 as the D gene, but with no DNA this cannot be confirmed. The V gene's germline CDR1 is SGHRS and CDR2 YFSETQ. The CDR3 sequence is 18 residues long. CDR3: CASSLGTSGISGANVLTF.

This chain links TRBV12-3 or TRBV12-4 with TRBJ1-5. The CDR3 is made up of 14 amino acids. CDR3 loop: CASSFVSSNQPQHF.

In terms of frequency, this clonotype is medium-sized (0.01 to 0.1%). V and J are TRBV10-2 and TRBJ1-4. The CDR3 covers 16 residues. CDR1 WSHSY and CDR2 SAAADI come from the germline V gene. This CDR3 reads CASSESRAGPGEKLFF.

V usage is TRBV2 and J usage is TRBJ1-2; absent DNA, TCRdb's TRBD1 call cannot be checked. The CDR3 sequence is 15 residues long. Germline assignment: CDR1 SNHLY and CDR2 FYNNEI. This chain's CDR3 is CASSERTGDNYGYTF. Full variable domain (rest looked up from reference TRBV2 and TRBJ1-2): EPEVTQTPSHQVTQMGQEVILRCVPISNHLYFYWYRQILGQKVEFLVSFYNNEISEKSEIFDDQFSVERPDGSNFTLKIRSTKLEDSAMYFCASSERTGDNYGYTFGSGTRLTVV.

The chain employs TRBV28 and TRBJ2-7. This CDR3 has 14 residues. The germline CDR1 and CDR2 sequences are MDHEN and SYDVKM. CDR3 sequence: CASSLVNVAYEQYF.

The CDR3 sequence: CAISLDVSYEQYF. The chain is built from TRBV10-3 and TRBJ2-7. The CDR3 is 13 residues long. Germline lookup yields CDR1 ENHRY and CDR2 SYGVKD.

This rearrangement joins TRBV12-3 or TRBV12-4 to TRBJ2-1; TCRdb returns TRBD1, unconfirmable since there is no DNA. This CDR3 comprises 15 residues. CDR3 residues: CASSAGQGFVNEQFF.

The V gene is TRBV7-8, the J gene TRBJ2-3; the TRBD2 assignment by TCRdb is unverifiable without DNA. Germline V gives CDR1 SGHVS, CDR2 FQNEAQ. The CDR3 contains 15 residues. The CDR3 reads CASRDTSGGAQTQYF.

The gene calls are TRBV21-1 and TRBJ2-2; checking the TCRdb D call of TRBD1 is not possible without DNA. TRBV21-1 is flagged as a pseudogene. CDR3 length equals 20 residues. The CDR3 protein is CASSLWLKGAGTGDTGELFF.